This record looks at one TCR beta chain sequence and its context. The antigen is not known. The data derive from a study of cytomegalovirus exposure and HLA in healthy donors. The study, taken as a whole, reports: There were some V segments, including TRBV6-2 and TRBV6-3, excluded as indistinguishable. Using the classifier, cytomegalovirus status was reportedly diagnosed with high specificity and sensitivity. In a later analysis, TCR beta V- and J-gene trimming was associated with a missense DCLRE1C variant.

The primer mix had 60 Vbeta and 13 Jbeta primers. Generated by immunoSEQ multiplex PCR, the TCRdb table keeps only in-frame clones and is missing some. The repertoire holds some 120,000 clones, with roughly four fifths as singletons. V dropped 4 bases and J dropped 8; count of bases not matched to a gene: 13. The V gene's germline CDR1 is SGHVS and CDR2 FNYEAQ. The length of the CDR3 is 16 residues. The specimen sequenced was PBMCs. The chain carries TRBV7-6 and TRBJ2-1, with 8 bases lining up with TRBD1. This clonotype was sampled from a male donor in good health and CMV-seropositive. This chain's CDR3 is CASSSRTGLDVDEQFF. CDR3 in DNA: TGTGCCAGCAGCTCCCGGACAGGGCTGGATGTAGATGAGCAGTTCTTC. The full variable domain, with the rest looked up from reference TRBV7-6 and TRBJ2-1, is GAGVSQSPRYKVTKRGQDVALRCDPISGHVSLYWYRQALGQGPEFLTYFNYEAQQDKSGLPNDRFSAERPEGSISTLTIQRTEQRDSAMYRCASSSRTGLDVDEQFFGPGTRLTVL.